This T cell receptor beta chain was captured by sequencing in a study of T cells in Graves' hyperthyroidism and ophthalmopathy. The study's findings and limits: Within blood appeared most thyroid clonotypes that had expanded above 0.001. Separating ophthalmopathy from stable hyperthyroidism was achieved by a 13 V-J model. Onset of ophthalmopathy came a median 6.5 months after the model predicted it.

This clonotype has just a few counts. Its specificity is unknown. Patients aged 18 to 65 had newly diagnosed hyperthyroidism lasting under 2 months. TCR beta CDR3 sequences were amplified from RNA transcripts. During a first-round RT-PCR of the TCR CDR3, the HTBI primer set was used. TCRdb used MiXCR to reprocess the multiplex PCR reads, holding one entry per CDR3 protein. This sample has fewer than 450,000 distinct CDR3 sequences, with 17% found just once. Germline assignment: CDR1 ENHRY and CDR2 SYGVKD. This CDR3 contains 16 residues. J lost 8 bases, V lost 4 bases, and 13 bases had no gene match. The V gene is TRBV10-3, the J gene TRBJ2-1, with 8 nucleotides matching TRBD2. This sequence originates from a woman younger than 45 with Graves' hyperthyroidism that later progressed to Graves' ophthalmopathy. The sequenced sample was blood. The CDR3 spells CAISGGLGLDLYEQFF. The CDR3 nucleotides are TGTGCCATCAGTGGAGGGCTGGGACTAGATTTATATGAGCAGTTCTTC.